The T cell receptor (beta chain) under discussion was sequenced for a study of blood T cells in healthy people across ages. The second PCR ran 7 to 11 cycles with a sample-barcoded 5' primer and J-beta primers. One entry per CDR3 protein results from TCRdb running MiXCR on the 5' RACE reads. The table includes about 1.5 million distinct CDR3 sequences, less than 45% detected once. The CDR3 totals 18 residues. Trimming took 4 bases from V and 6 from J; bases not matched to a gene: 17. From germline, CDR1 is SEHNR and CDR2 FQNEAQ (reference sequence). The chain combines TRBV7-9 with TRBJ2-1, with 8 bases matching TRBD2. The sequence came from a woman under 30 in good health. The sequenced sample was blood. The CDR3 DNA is TGTGCCAGCAGCTCCTATTCGCCGGGACTAGAATATCTCAATGAGCAGTTCTTC. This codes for CASSSYSPGLEYLNEQFF.